Shown below are 12 T cell receptor beta chains from a single sample sequenced in a study of blood T cell repertoires in COVID-19 (TCRdb year 2020). The receptor library was made with the immunoSEQ multiplex PCR assay. TCRdb holds this immuneACCESS table with in-frame rearrangements only. Some clones are missing; in checked studies, unresolved V genes explain under half, and the rest has no known cause. The sample data list more than 200,000 clones, and roughly nine tenths of these were observed just once. The leading ten clones occupy approximately 0.69% of the sample. The material sequenced was peripheral blood. These receptors came from a man aged 35-49 years with acute or convalescent COVID-19.

The CDR3 coding sequence is TGTGCCAGCAGTTTAGGTCTAGCGGGAGGAAGCGGGGAGCTGTTTTTT. This sequence encodes CASSLGLAGGSGELFF. The rearrangement joins TRBV28 to TRBJ2-2; 11 nucleotides match TRBD2. The V gene's germline CDR1 is MDHEN and CDR2 SYDVKM. J gave up 7 bases and V 2 bases, and 6 bases lay outside the gene matches. CDR3 length: 16 amino acids. Filled out from reference TRBV28 and TRBJ2-2, the complete variable domain reads DVKVTQSSRYLVKRTGEKVFLECVQDMDHENMFWYRQDPGLGLRLIYFSYDVKMKEKGDIPEGYSVSREKKERFSLILESASTNQTSMYLCASSLGLAGGSGELFFGEGSRLTVL.

This clone was found a few times. The CDR3 reads CATGSGEGYNEQFF. The CDR3 DNA sequence: TGCGCCACCGGAAGCGGGGAGGGTTACAATGAGCAGTTCTTC. The chain uses TRBV4-1 and TRBJ2-1; TRBD2 matches at 7 bases. Germline-derived CDR1 and CDR2 are MGHRA and YSYEKL. Unmatched junction bases numbered 10, after V lost 10 bases and J lost 4 bases. This CDR3 region has 14 residues.

The chain combines TRBV6-6 with TRBJ2-1; 13 bases are shared with TRBD2. CDR3 size: 20 residues. Germline V gene data show CDR1 as MNHNY and CDR2 as SVGAGI (reference sequence). Trimming at V came to 5 bases and at J to 2 bases, leaving 15 bases not matched to a gene. Written as DNA, the CDR3 is TGTGCCAGCAGTCCTAGAGACTTAACTAGCGGGAGGGGCGCCTACAATGAGCAGTTCTTC. Translation gives CASSPRDLTSGRGAYNEQFF.

V gene TRBV11-3 combines with J gene TRBJ2-3; 9 bases match TRBD2. Trimming took 5 bases from V and 5 from J; bases not matched to a gene: 11. Germline V CDR1 and CDR2: SGHNT, YENEEA. The CDR3 has 16 residues. As DNA, the CDR3 is TGTGCCAGCAGCCCCGCCCGGACTAGCGAGGGAGATACGCAGTATTTT. Translation gives CASSPARTSEGDTQYF.

This chain joins TRBV30 and TRBJ1-3; 9 bases fit TRBD1. CDR1 GTSNPN and CDR2 SVGIG come from the germline V gene (reference sequence). Germline trimming cut 3 bases from V and 3 bases from J; bases unmatched to any gene: 3. CDR3 length: 14 amino acids. CDR3 sequence reads: CAWRTGGFGNTIYF. The CDR3 region has the DNA TGTGCCTGGAGGACAGGGGGATTTGGAAACACCATATATTTT.

The chain recombines TRBV27 with TRBJ2-7, with a tentative D call TRBD1 (6 bases). CDR1 is MNHEY, CDR2 SMNVEV, per germline (reference sequence). The CDR3 length is 17 residues. The ends were cut back, 8 bases at V and 0 bases at J, with 23 bases in the middle. This chain's CDR3 is CASWGPTGTSVSYEQYF. In DNA, the CDR3 is TGTGCCAGCTGGGGTCCCACCGGGACATCAGTCTCCTACGAGCAGTACTTC.

The chain employs TRBV6-5 and TRBJ1-5, with TRBD1 as a possible D gene (6 bases). V shed 4 bases and J shed 6 bases, with 16 bases lying between them. Germline assignment: CDR1 MNHEY and CDR2 SVGAGI. The CDR3 loop spans 15 amino acids. The CDR3 DNA sequence: TGTGCCAGCAGTTCCATTGGGGGCGGAGGTCAGCCCCAGCATTTT. It is translated as CASSSIGGGGQPQHF.

V and J are TRBV5-1 and TRBJ2-3, with 8 positions matching TRBD2. The CDR3 is 16 amino acids. Unmatched junction bases numbered 5, after V lost 0 bases and J lost 2 bases. The germline V gene encodes CDR1 SGHRS and CDR2 YFSETQ. CDR3 sequence: CASSLVAGGFTDTQYF. CDR3 in DNA: TGCGCCAGCAGCTTGGTGGCGGGGGGCTTCACAGATACGCAGTATTTT.

The CDR3 DNA reads TGTGCCAGCAGCCCCTACGGACAGGGTGAGACCCAGTACTTC. Its translation: CASSPYGQGETQYF. The V call is TRBV3-1 (or the pseudogene TRBV3-2), the J call TRBJ2-5, with 8 bases lining up with TRBD1. J gave up 5 bases and V 4 bases, and 6 bases lay outside the gene matches. Germline CDR1 reads LGHDT; CDR2 reads YNNKEL (reference sequence). The CDR3 consists of 14 residues.

The chain carries TRBV6-2 or TRBV6-3 and TRBJ2-7, with 10 bases that match TRBD2. Germline V gene data show CDR1 as MNHEY and CDR2 as SVGEGT. With 6 bases clipped from V and 0 bases from J, the junction kept 5 bases outside the gene matches. The CDR3 extends over 15 amino acids. CDR3 residues: CASSPSGSGSYEQYF. The CDR3 bases are TGTGCCAGCAGCCCTAGCGGGAGTGGCTCCTACGAGCAGTACTTC.

A single count supports this clone. The V call is TRBV7-9, the J call TRBJ2-2; a weak D match, TRBD2 (7 bases). Germline assignment: CDR1 SEHNR and CDR2 FQNEAQ (reference sequence). This CDR3 is built from 19 residues. Trimming took off 5 bases at V and 3 bases at J, with 25 bases between the two ends. The CDR3 region has the DNA TGTGCCAGCAGCCGCCACCGGGGGGCAATGGAGCGATACACCGGGGAGCTGTTTTTT. This codes for CASSRHRGAMERYTGELFF.

This clone was recorded only once. The rearrangement uses TRBV5-4 and TRBJ2-5, with 10 bases matching TRBD2. The junction had 3 bases not matched to a gene; V was cut back by 0 bases and J by 4 bases. Germline V gives CDR1 SGHNT, CDR2 YYREEE (reference sequence). This CDR3 has 15 amino acids. This CDR3 is CASSLVLAGVETQYF. The DNA of the CDR3 is TGTGCCAGCAGCTTGGTCCTAGCGGGGGTAGAGACCCAGTACTTC.